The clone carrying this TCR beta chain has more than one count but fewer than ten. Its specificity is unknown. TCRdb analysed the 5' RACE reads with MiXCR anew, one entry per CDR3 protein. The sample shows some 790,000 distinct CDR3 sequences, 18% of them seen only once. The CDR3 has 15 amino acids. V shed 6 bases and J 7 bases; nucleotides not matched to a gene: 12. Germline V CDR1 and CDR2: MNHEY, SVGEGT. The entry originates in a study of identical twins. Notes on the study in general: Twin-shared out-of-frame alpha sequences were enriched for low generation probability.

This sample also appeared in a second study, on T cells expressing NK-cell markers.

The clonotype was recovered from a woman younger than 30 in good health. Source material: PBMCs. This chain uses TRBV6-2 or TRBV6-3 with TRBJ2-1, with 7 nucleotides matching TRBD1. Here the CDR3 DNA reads TGTGCCAGCAGAGGGGGCACATTGGTGGGAAATGAGCAGTTCTTC. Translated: CASRGGTLVGNEQFF.